These 25 T cell receptor beta chains were sequenced from one sample in a study of T cell clonotyping in hematopoietic cell transplantation. Profiled with immunoSEQ multiplex PCR; TCRdb holds only in-frame clones, not every one. The table shows around 8,400 clones, with 80% to 90% occurring only once. This specimen consisted of peripheral blood mononuclear cells, obtained 180 days after allogeneic stem cell transplant. The receptors come from a female patient aged 45 to 65 who had an allogeneic stem cell transplant from an unrelated donor, so the T cells may come from the graft donor. Some clones in this sample may be carry-over from other donors' samples.

V usage is TRBV29-1 and J usage is TRBJ1-1; 9 nucleotides align to TRBD1. Germline lookup yields CDR1 SQVTM and CDR2 ANQGSEA. J gave up 7 bases and V 6 bases, and 12 bases lay outside the gene matches. CDR3 length: 14 amino acids. The chain's CDR3 is CSVGDRDRVGEAFF. The CDR3 nucleotides read TGCAGCGTGGGTGACCGGGACAGGGTCGGTGAAGCTTTCTTT. The variable domain in full, with the rest retrieved from reference TRBV29-1 and TRBJ1-1, is SAVISQKPSRDICQRGTSLTIQCQVDSQVTMMFWYRQQPGQSLTLIATANQGSEATYESGFVIDKFPISRPNLTFSTLTVSNMSPEDSSIYLCSVGDRDRVGEAFFGQGTRLTVV.

The rearrangement uses TRBV28 and TRBJ1-2, with a possible D match to TRBD1 (5 bases). This CDR3 is 13 amino acids long. V was trimmed by 3 bases and J by 4 bases, leaving 9 bases between them. Germline V CDR1 and CDR2: MDHEN, SYDVKM. CDR3 sequence reads: CASSFVGAYGYTF. CDR3 nucleotides: TGTGCCAGCAGTTTTGTAGGGGCCTATGGCTACACCTTC.

The chain carries TRBV30 and TRBJ1-6; no clear D gene. CDR1 GTSNPN and CDR2 SVGIG come from the germline V gene (reference sequence). V was pared by 4 bases and J by 8 bases, with 12 bases between. This CDR3 region has 13 residues. The chain's CDR3 is CAWTRASDSPLHF. CDR3 coding DNA: TGTGCCTGGACCCGGGCATCCGATTCACCCCTCCACTTT.

This clone was seen once. As DNA, the CDR3 is TGTGCCAGCAGTTTCTGGACAGGCGAGCAGTACTTC. As protein: CASSFWTGEQYF. V is TRBV6-5 and J is TRBJ2-7; 7 nucleotides align to TRBD1. CDR1 MNHEY and CDR2 SVGAGI come from the germline V gene. The trim removed 4 bases at V and 6 bases at J, leaving 3 bases unmatched. The CDR3 has 12 amino acids.

The chain recombines TRBV6-6 with TRBJ2-7, with D hard to call. CDR1 MNHNY and CDR2 SVGAGI come from the germline V gene (reference sequence). The CDR3 covers 14 residues. Trimming removed 5 bases at V and 5 bases at J, with 16 bases between. The CDR3 is CASSPTHQLDEQYF. CDR3 DNA: TGTGCCAGCAGTCCGACCCATCAACTGGACGAGCAGTACTTC.

V and J are TRBV9 and TRBJ2-7, with unresolved D. The CDR3 covers 15 residues. Trimming removed 4 bases at V and 0 bases at J, with 14 bases between. The germline gives CDR1 SGDLS, CDR2 YYNGEE. The CDR3 is CASSPRLGSSYEQYF. For the CDR3, the DNA is TGTGCCAGCAGCCCTCGGTTGGGTAGCTCCTACGAGCAGTACTTC.

The V and J genes are TRBV5-6 and TRBJ2-7; TRBD1 agrees at 11 bases. This CDR3 region has 19 residues. V lost 8 bases and J lost 1; bases outside the gene matches: 20. Germline V CDR1 and CDR2: SGHDT, YYEEEE. Here the CDR3 DNA reads TGTGCCAGTTTAAGGTGGGCTCGGACCGGGACAGGGGGGTCCTACGAGCAGTACTTC. Its translation: CASLRWARTGTGGSYEQYF.

J is TRBJ1-6 and V is TRBV7-2; the D gene is possibly TRBD1 (5 bases). V dropped 4 bases and J dropped 4 bases, with 8 bases sitting between them. Germline V CDR1 and CDR2: SGHTA, FQGNSA. The CDR3 contains 14 residues. CDR3 bases: TGTGCCAGCAGCTCCAGACAGTATAATTCACCCCTCCACTTT. Amino acids: CASSSRQYNSPLHF.

The chain joins TRBV5-6 to TRBJ2-1; 10 bases map to TRBD1. The V and J ends lost 3 bases and 7 bases, in that order; junction bases with no gene match: 10. CDR1 SGHDT and CDR2 YYEEEE come from the germline V gene. The CDR3 is made up of 16 amino acids. The CDR3 spells CASSSRPGQGPNEQFF. The CDR3 DNA reads TGTGCCAGCAGCTCACGTCCGGGACAGGGGCCTAATGAGCAGTTCTTC.

Concerning this clone: The junction shows a germline mismatch at one end, possibly a read error. The chain carries TRBV6-1 and TRBJ2-7; D gene unclear. CDR1 MNHNS and CDR2 SASEGT come from the germline V gene. This CDR3 is 14 amino acids long. The CDR3 DNA reads TGTGCCAGCCTCTTAATTACGAGCTCCCACGAGCAGTACTTC. It specifies CASLLITSSHEQYF.

The rearrangement uses TRBV6-1 and TRBJ2-3; 9 nucleotides agree with TRBD2. Trimming took 8 bases from V and 1 from J; bases not matched to a gene: 4. The CDR3 is 14 residues long. Germline V gene lookup returns CDR1 MNHNS and CDR2 SASEGT. The DNA of the CDR3 is TGTGCCAGCGGGGAGCGGGGGGGCACAGATACGCAGTATTTT. Protein sequence: CASGERGGTDTQYF.

This clone was picked up a small number of times. The V call is TRBV10-1, the J call TRBJ2-7; a possible D gene is TRBD1 (6 bases). CDR3 size: 12 residues. Trimming removed 8 bases at V and 1 base at J, with 9 bases between. CDR1 is WNHNN and CDR2 is SYGVQD in the germline V gene (reference sequence). For the CDR3, the DNA is TGCGCCAGCCAGGGGACATCCTACGAGCAGTACTTC. Encoded protein: CASQGTSYEQYF.

V usage is TRBV29-1 and J usage is TRBJ2-7, with 7 bases lining up with TRBD2. The germline gives CDR1 SQVTM, CDR2 ANQGSEA. Trimming cost V 6 bases and J 3 bases; bases outside gene matches: 17. This CDR3 contains 16 residues. The chain's CDR3 is CSVEGHPGGLDYEQYF. CDR3 nucleotide sequence: TGCAGCGTCGAGGGTCACCCGGGGGGACTCGACTACGAGCAGTACTTC.

J is TRBJ2-3 and V is TRBV5-4, with 8 bases that match TRBD1. The CDR3 contains 15 residues. V dropped 2 bases and J dropped 4; count of bases not matched to a gene: 6. Looked up from germline, CDR1 is SGHNT and CDR2 is YYREEE (reference sequence). This CDR3 is CASSFQGAYPDTQYF. CDR3 sequence (DNA): TGTGCCAGCAGCTTCCAGGGGGCGTATCCAGATACGCAGTATTTT.

This clone was counted a few times. J is TRBJ1-5 and V is TRBV7-8, with a weak D call TRBD1 (5 bases). CDR3 length: 14 residues. Trimming shortened V by 2 bases and J by 5 bases, and 10 bases separated the two germline ends. From germline, CDR1 is SGHVS and CDR2 FQNEAQ. CDR3 sequence: CASSLLSGYQPQHF. In DNA, the CDR3 is TGTGCCAGCAGCTTATTGTCAGGGTATCAGCCCCAGCATTTT.

This chain uses TRBV2 with TRBJ1-5; D uncertain. CDR3 size: 14 residues. Germline V gene sequence: CDR1 SNHLY, CDR2 FYNNEI. Trimming took 7 bases from V and 1 from J, leaving 11 bases between them. The CDR3 sequence: CASMETGSNQPQHF. The CDR3 DNA is TGTGCCAGCATGGAAACGGGAAGCAATCAGCCCCAGCATTTT.

The V call is TRBV5-6, the J call TRBJ2-3; 9 bases fit TRBD2. CDR1 SGHDT and CDR2 YYEEEE come from the germline V gene. Losses at the gene ends were 3 bases for V and 1 base for J; bases not matched to a gene: 6. This CDR3 is built from 16 residues. CDR3 protein: CASSSTGTSRTDTQYF. CDR3 DNA sequence: TGTGCCAGCAGCTCCACCGGGACTAGCCGCACAGATACGCAGTATTTT.

This chain joins TRBV15 and TRBJ2-7, with a weak D call TRBD1 (7 bases). The CDR3 has 14 residues. Germline CDR1 and CDR2: LNHNV and YYDKDF (reference sequence). Trimming removed 9 bases from V and 5 bases from J, with 20 bases in between. The CDR3 coding sequence is TGTGCCACGTCCGATAGGAGGGGGCGCGACGAGCAGTACTTC. Translating gives CATSDRRGRDEQYF.

The rearrangement links TRBV6-5 to TRBJ1-5; D not resolved. CDR1 MNHEY and CDR2 SVGAGI come from the germline V gene. The CDR3 spans 13 residues. Trimming stripped 5 bases from V and 0 bases from J, with 5 bases between. The CDR3 DNA reads as TGTGCCAGCAGTGACTATAGCAATCAGCCCCAGCATTTT. Translation gives CASSDYSNQPQHF.

This chain connects TRBV29-1 to TRBJ1-2; no firm D call. Germline CDR1 and CDR2: SQVTM and ANQGSEA. This CDR3 contains 10 residues. V was shortened by 1 base and J by 7 bases, with 4 bases between the two germline ends. The DNA for the CDR3 is TGCAGCGTTGAAGTAGGTGGCTACACCTTC. This translates into CSVEVGGYTF.

In this sample, this clone turned up once. The V and J genes are TRBV7-2 and TRBJ1-5; tentative D call: TRBD1 (5 bases). The CDR3 length is 15 residues. Germline V CDR1 and CDR2: SGHTA, FQGNSA. V was shortened by 1 base and J by 3 bases, with 10 bases between the two germline ends. CDR3 sequence (DNA): TGTGCCAGCAGCTTAGTAGCAGGGTCCAATCAGCCCCAGCATTTT. Translating gives CASSLVAGSNQPQHF.

V gene TRBV7-6 combines with J gene TRBJ2-1, with TRBD2 matching over 9 bases. The J segment lost 10 bases and the V segment lost 1 base, leaving 8 bases of the junction unmatched. There are 15 residues in the CDR3. Germline V gene data show CDR1 as SGHVS and CDR2 as FNYEAQ. Written as DNA, the CDR3 is TGTGCCAGCAGCTTAGGGGGTAGCGGGGGCCGGGAGCAGTTCTTC. Protein: CASSLGGSGGREQFF.

This sequence joins TRBV28 and TRBJ2-7; perhaps TRBD1 as D (6 bases). Trimming pared 6 bases from V and 4 bases from J, leaving 10 bases between. The CDR3 extends over 12 amino acids. Germline V lookup: CDR1 MDHEN, CDR2 SYDVKM. This chain's CDR3 is CASRRDIYEQYF. In nucleotides, the CDR3 is TGTGCCAGCAGACGGGACATATACGAGCAGTACTTC.

The chain has TRBV6-6 and TRBJ1-1; 8 positions agree with TRBD1. Germline CDR1 MNHNY, CDR2 SVGAGI (reference sequence). The V gene end was trimmed by 5 bases and the J gene end by 5 bases; junction bases not matched to a gene: 10. The CDR3 is made up of 15 amino acids. CDR3 protein: CASSDSRGPWTEAFF. DNA of the CDR3: TGTGCCAGCAGTGACAGCAGGGGGCCGTGGACTGAAGCTTTCTTT.

J is TRBJ2-3 and V is TRBV6-6; TRBD2 aligns across 8 bases. This CDR3 has 16 amino acids. Germline lookup yields CDR1 MNHNY and CDR2 SVGAGI (reference sequence). Trimming took 4 bases from V and 4 from J; bases not matched to a gene: 10. CDR3 amino acids: CASSSRRGGAPDTQYF. In DNA, the CDR3 is TGTGCCAGCAGTTCCCGCCGGGGGGGCGCCCCAGATACGCAGTATTTT.